The clone carrying this T cell receptor beta chain was recorded many times. What it binds is unknown. The read ends 3 residues early relative to the CDR3; the germline J gene fills the gap. This CDR3 comprises 15 residues. Trimming cost V 6 bases and J 4 bases; bases outside gene matches: 9. Germline assignment: CDR1 MRHNA and CDR2 SNTAGT. This entry is derived from a study of T cell clonality in common variable immunodeficiency. Study-wide results and limits: What drives increased CVID clonality needs T cell subpopulation sequencing. Fewer deletions and N-nucleotide insertions were reportedly seen in common variable immunodeficiency TCR beta sequences.

CVID and control samples used equivalent genomic DNA input. TCRdb keeps only in-frame clones here, not all; method: immunoSEQ multiplex PCR. This sample comprises roughly 40,000 clones, none seen once only. The TCR was taken from a person aged 18 to 75 in good health. The source material was peripheral blood mononuclear cells. The chain uses TRBV6-4 and TRBJ2-1; TRBD2 aligns across 7 bases. The CDR3 loop reads CASRPTSVSYNEQFF. The CDR3 bases that were read are TGTGCCAGCAGGCCTACTAGCGTCTCTTACAATGAG.